This TCR beta chain originates from a study of metastatic and nonmetastatic thyroid tumors. At the level of the study: Where malignant and benign thyroid patients were concerned, repertoires were compared across blood and tumor or nodule tissue.

Study-level points and caveats: Relative to benign nodules, malignant thyroid tumors were reportedly characterized by significantly elevated TCR beta diversity in blood and tumor.

This clone was seen many times. Its antigen remains unidentified. Other DNA sequences in this specimen translate into the identical CDR3. Among the patients, none had received any treatment before thyroid surgery. Original processing notes: Building a distant-metastasis classifier for papillary thyroid cancer drew on CDR3 differences across clinicopathological groups. Via MiXCR, TCRdb re-called the PCR reads. TCRdb's processing, not the study's, gives the V and J calls here. This table has roughly 75,000 clones, roughly an eighth appearing once. Sequencing was carried out using tumor tissue. The clonotype comes from a female donor with papillary thyroid cancer or a benign thyroid nodule (not recorded which). Some clones in this sample may be carry-over from other donors' samples.

Here the CDR3 DNA reads TGTGCCAGCAGCTCGGGACTAGCGGGCGTGCGGGAGCTGTTTTTT. It specifies CASSSGLAGVRELFF. The genes are TRBV5-4 and TRBJ2-2; 12 bases are a match to TRBD2. This CDR3 spans 15 amino acids. Germline trimming cut 3 bases from V and 9 bases from J; bases unmatched to any gene: 6. CDR1 SGHNT and CDR2 YYREEE come from the germline V gene (reference sequence).